This T cell receptor (beta chain) was identified during a study of cytomegalovirus exposure and HLA in healthy donors. Study-wide results and caveats: Within a later analysis, the majority of CMV-associated TCR beta chains appeared HLA-restricted. Associated with cytomegalovirus, according to the listing, were 150 to 200 TCR beta chains.

This PCR relied on a set of 60 Vbeta primers and 13 Jbeta primers. Clones were sequenced by immunoSEQ multiplex PCR, and TCRdb holds only the in-frame ones, with some missing. The table records about 160,000 clones, around 79% of them present only once. J lost 3 bases, V lost 2 bases, and 10 bases had no gene match. The CDR3 has 16 residues. The germline CDR1 and CDR2 sequences are MNHEY and SVGAGI. Concerning this clone itself: Its antigen is not known.

Input material: PBMCs. This chain links TRBV6-5 with TRBJ2-7; 7 bases agree with TRBD1. The TCR sequence derives from a human donor in good health. CDR3 residues: CASSYLAGGLFYEQYF. CDR3 DNA: TGTGCCAGCAGTTACCTCGCAGGGGGATTATTCTACGAGCAGTACTTC.